This T cell receptor beta chain was captured by sequencing in a study of blood T cells in healthy people across ages. Trimming shortened V by 1 base and J by 4 bases, and 26 bases separated the two germline ends. CDR1 DFQATT and CDR2 SNEGSKA come from the germline V gene (reference sequence). This CDR3 spans 18 amino acids. Together with a sample-barcoded 5' primer, a J-beta primer mix was included in a second PCR lasting roughly 6 to 12 cycles. In TCRdb, the 5' RACE reads were re-called with MiXCR into one record per CDR3 protein. The sample yields 1.5 million to 2 million distinct CDR3 sequences, about 50% seen once.

The source material was blood. This receptor was obtained from a woman aged 40 to 50 in good health. This chain joins TRBV20-1 and TRBJ2-7; D is perhaps TRBD1 or TRBD2 (5 bases each). CDR3 in DNA: TGCAGTGCTAGAGGCTCGCTCGGTAGGGGACCAGTTCGTTACGAGCAGTACTTC. Its protein product is CSARGSLGRGPVRYEQYF.